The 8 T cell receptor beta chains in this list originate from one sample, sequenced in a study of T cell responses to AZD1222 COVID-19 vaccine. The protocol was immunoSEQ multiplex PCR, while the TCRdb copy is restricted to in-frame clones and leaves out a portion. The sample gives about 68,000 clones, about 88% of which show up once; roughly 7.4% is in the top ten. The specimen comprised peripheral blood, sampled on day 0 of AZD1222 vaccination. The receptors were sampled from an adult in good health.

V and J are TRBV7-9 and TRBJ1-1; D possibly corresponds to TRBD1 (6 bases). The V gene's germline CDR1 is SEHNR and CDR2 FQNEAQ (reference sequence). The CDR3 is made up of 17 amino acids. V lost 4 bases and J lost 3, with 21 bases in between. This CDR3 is CASSSPPTGPLYTEAFF. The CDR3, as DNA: TGTGCCAGCAGCTCCCCGCCTACAGGGCCCCTTTACACTGAAGCTTTCTTT.

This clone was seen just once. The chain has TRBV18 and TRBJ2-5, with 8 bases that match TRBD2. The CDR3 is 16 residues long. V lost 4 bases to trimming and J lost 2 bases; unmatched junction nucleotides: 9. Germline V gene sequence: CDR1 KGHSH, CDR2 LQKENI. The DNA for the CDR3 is TGTGCCAGCTCACAGACCGGGACTAGTACGCAAGAGACCCAGTACTTC. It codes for CASSQTGTSTQETQYF.

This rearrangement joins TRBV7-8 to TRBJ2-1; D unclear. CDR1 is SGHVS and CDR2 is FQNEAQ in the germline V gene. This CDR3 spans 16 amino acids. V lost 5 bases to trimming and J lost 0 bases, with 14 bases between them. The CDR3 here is CASSQRSLGSYNEQFF. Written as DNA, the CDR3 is TGTGCCAGCAGCCAACGGTCCCTTGGCTCCTACAATGAGCAGTTCTTC.

CDR3 coding DNA: TGTGCCAGAAGCTTGGTACGCGGTCTTCACAATCAGCCCCAGCATTTT. Translating it yields CARSLVRGLHNQPQHF. This chain uses TRBV5-3 with TRBJ1-5, with unresolved D. TRBV5-3 is marked as an open reading frame, function uncertain. The CDR3 sequence is 16 residues long. V lost 0 bases and J lost 3, with 13 bases in between.

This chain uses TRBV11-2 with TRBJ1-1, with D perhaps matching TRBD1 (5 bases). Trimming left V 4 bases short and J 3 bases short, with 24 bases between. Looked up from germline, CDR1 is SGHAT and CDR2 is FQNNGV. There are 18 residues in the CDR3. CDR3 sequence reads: CASSSLLGDRPVDTEAFF. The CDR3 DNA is TGTGCCAGCAGCTCTTTACTAGGGGACCGCCCTGTGGACACTGAAGCTTTCTTT.

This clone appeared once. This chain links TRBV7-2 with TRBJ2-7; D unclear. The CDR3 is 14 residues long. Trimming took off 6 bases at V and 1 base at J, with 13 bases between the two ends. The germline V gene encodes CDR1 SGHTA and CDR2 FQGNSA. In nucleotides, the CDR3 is TGTGCCAGCAGACACAGTAGCCTATCCTACGAGCAGTACTTC. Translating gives CASRHSSLSYEQYF.

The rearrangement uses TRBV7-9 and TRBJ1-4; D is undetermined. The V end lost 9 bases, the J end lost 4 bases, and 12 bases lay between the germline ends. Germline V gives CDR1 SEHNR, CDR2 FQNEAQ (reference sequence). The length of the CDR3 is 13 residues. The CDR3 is CASKGRNNEKLFF. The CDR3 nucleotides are TGTGCCAGTAAAGGACGGAATAATGAAAAACTGTTTTTT.

The CDR3 spells CASSLGRLNEQFF. The CDR3 DNA follows: TGTGCCAGCAGCTTAGGGCGGCTTAATGAGCAGTTCTTC. The J gene is TRBJ2-1, the V gene TRBV11-2; D is uncertain. Germline V lookup: CDR1 SGHAT, CDR2 FQNNGV. This CDR3 comprises 13 residues. Deletions cut 1 base from V and 7 bases from J, with 8 bases between.